Detailed here is one T cell receptor beta chain. Its antigen is currently unknown. This record belongs to a study of cytomegalovirus exposure and HLA in healthy donors. The study, taken as a whole, reports: Reportedly, diagnosis of cytomegalovirus status by the classifier showed high specificity and sensitivity. According to a later analysis, TCR clusters from the first cohort tended to co-occur in the 120 or so validation repertoires. The authors listed roughly 150 TCR beta chains as cytomegalovirus-associated.

Clones were sequenced by immunoSEQ multiplex PCR, and TCRdb holds only the in-frame ones, with some missing. The table includes roughly 120,000 clones, 85% detected once. This TCR came from a woman aged 25 to 39 in good health and CMV-seronegative. Sequencing input: PBMCs.

CDR3 bases: TGTGCCAGCAGTGAAAACGCACTAGCGGCGAACTCCTACGAGCAGTACTTC. It is translated as CASSENALAANSYEQYF. This chain links TRBV6-1 with TRBJ2-7; 8 nucleotides match TRBD2. CDR1 and CDR2 from the germline V gene are MNHNS and SASEGT. The ends lost 2 bases at V and 0 bases at J; junction bases unmatched: 9. This CDR3 region has 17 residues.